This T cell receptor beta chain was found in a study of blood T cell repertoires in COVID-19. Across the whole study: T cells, B-cell-depleted T cells, or PBMCs supplied cDNA or gDNA.

Profiling relied on immunoSEQ multiplex PCR, and the TCRdb table lists in-frame clones only, not all of them. In the table there are 120,000 to 150,000 clones, roughly 80% of which are singletons. The germline gives CDR1 MNHEY, CDR2 SVGAGI. This CDR3 contains 13 residues. Unmatched junction bases numbered 4, after V lost 6 bases and J lost 4 bases. The sequencing sample was made of peripheral blood. The source of this sequence is a man aged 50 to 60 with active or convalescent COVID-19. This chain links TRBV6-5 with TRBJ1-1; TRBD1 aligns across 8 bases. The CDR3 nucleotides read TGTGCCAGCAGCCGCAGGGGGCTCACTGAAGCTTTCTTT. It is translated as CASSRRGLTEAFF.